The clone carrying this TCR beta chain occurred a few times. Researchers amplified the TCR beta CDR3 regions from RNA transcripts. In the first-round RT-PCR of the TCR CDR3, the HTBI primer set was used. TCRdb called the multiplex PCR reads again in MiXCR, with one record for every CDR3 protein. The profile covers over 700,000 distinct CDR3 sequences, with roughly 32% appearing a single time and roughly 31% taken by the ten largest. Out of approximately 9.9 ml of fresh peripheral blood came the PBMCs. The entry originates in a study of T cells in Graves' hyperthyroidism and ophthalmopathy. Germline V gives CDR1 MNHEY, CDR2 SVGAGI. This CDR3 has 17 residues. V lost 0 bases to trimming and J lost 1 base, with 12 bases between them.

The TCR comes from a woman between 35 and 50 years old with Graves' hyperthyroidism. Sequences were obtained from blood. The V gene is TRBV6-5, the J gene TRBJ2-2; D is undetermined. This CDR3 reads CASSYSSLIGNTGELFF. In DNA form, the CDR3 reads TGTGCCAGCAGTTACTCGAGCCTTATCGGGAACACCGGGGAGCTGTTTTTT.